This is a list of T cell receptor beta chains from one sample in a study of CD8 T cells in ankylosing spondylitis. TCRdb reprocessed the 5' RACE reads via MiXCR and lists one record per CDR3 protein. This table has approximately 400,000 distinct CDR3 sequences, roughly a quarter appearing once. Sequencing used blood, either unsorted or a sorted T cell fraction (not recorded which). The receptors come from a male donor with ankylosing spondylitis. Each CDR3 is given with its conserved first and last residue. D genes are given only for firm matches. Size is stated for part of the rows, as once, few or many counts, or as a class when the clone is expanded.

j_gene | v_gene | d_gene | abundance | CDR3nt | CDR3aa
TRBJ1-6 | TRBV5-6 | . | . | TGTGCCAGCAGCTTCTTGTCTTCCAATTCACCCCTCCACTTT | CASSFLSSNSPLHF
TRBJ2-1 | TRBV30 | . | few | TGTGCCTGGAGTGTCGGTCAGTTAAATGAGCAGTTCTTC | CAWSVGQLNEQFF
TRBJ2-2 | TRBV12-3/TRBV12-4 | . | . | TGTGCCAGCAGTTTACGCGGGGGCCAGGGCGGGGAGCTGTTTTTT | CASSLRGGQGGELFF
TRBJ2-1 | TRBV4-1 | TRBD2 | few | TGCGCCTCTCGGGCCAGCGGGAGGTTGAATGAGCAGTTCTTC | CASRASGRLNEQFF
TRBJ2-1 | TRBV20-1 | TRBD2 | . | TGCAGTGCTAGGGGGGTCCCGGGACTAGCTAGTGAGCAGTTCTTC | CSARGVPGLASEQFF
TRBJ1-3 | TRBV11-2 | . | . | TGTGCCAGCAGCTTAGAGTCCGCGGGGGGCTCTGGAAACACCATATATTTT | CASSLESAGGSGNTIYF
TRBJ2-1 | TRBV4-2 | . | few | TGTGCCAGCAGCCCTCAACTCAACAATGAGCAGTTCTTC | CASSPQLNNEQFF
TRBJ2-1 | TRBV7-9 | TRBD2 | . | TGTGCCAGCAGCTTAGTAGGTAGCGGGGGTGAGCAGTTCTTC | CASSLVGSGGEQFF
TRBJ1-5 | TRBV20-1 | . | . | TGCAGTGCTAGACACCCGAATCAGCCCCAGCATTTT | CSARHPNQPQHF
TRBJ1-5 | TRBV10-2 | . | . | TGCGCCAGCAGTGAGCGATTTGGGGGGGCCCCTCAGCCCCAGCATTTT | CASSERFGGAPQPQHF
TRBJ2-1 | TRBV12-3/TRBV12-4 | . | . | TGTGCCAGCAGGGTAGCCGGGGAGGAAAATGAGCAGTTCTTC | CASRVAGEENEQFF